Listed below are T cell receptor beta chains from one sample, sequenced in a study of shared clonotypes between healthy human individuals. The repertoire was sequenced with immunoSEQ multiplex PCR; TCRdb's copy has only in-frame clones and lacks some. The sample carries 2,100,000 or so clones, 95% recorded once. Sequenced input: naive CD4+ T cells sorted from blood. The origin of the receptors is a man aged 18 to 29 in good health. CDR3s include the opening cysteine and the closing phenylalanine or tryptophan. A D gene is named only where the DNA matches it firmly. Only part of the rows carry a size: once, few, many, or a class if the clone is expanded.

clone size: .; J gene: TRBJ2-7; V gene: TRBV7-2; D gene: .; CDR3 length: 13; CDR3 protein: CASSSGLVYEQYF; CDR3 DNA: TGTGCCAGCAGCTCGGGACTCGTCTACGAGCAGTACTTC
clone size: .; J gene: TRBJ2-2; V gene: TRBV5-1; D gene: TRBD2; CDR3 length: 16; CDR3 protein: CASKAGAGESTGELFF; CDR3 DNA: TGCGCCAGCAAAGCGGGGGCAGGGGAGAGCACCGGGGAGCTGTTTTTT
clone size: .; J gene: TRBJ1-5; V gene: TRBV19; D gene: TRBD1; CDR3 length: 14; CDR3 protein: CASSKTGRDQPQHF; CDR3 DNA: TGTGCCAGTAGTAAGACAGGGCGAGATCAGCCCCAGCATTTT
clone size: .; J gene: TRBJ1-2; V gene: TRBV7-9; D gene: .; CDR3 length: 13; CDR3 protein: CASSLDTYYGYTF; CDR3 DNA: TGTGCCAGCAGTCTGGACACGTACTATGGCTACACCTTC
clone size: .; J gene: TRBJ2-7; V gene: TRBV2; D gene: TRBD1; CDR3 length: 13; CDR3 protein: CASRTGTGYFRYF; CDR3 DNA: TGTGCCAGCAGAACCGGGACAGGGTATTTTCGGTACTTC
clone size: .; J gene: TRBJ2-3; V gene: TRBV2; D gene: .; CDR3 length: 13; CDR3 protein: CASRRDPTDTQYF; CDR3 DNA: TGTGCGAGCCGGCGGGACCCCACAGATACGCAGTATTTT
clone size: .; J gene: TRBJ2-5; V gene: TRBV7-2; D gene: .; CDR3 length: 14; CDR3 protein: CASSRPGRQETQYF; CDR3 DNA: TGTGCCAGCAGCCGACCCGGACGACAAGAGACCCAGTACTTC
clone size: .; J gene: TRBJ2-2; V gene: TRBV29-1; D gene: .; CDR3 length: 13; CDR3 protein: CSVGQGNTGELFF; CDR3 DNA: TGCAGCGTTGGTCAGGGGAACACCGGGGAGCTGTTTTTT
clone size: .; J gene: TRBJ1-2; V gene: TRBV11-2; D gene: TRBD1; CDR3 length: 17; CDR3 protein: CASSLWGQAAINYGYTF; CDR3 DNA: TGTGCCAGCAGCTTATGGGGACAGGCGGCAATTAACTATGGCTACACCTTC
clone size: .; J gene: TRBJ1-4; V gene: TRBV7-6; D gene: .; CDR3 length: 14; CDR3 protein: CASSLSQNNEKLFF; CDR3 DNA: TGTGCCAGCAGCTTAAGTCAGAATAATGAAAAACTGTTTTTT
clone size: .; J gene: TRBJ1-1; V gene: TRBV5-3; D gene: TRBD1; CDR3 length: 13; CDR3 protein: CARSLCRGPAAFF; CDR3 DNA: TGTGCCAGAAGCTTGTGCAGGGGGCCCGCAGCTTTCTTT
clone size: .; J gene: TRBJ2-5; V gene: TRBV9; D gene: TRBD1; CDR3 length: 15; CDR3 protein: CASSETGTEKETQYF; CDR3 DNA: TGTGCCAGCAGCGAAACCGGGACAGAGAAAGAGACCCAGTACTTC
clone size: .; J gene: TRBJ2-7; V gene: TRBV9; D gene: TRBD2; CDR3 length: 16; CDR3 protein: CASSSSGTSGRYEQYF; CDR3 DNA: TGTGCCAGCAGCTCTTCCGGGACTAGCGGGAGATACGAGCAGTACTTC
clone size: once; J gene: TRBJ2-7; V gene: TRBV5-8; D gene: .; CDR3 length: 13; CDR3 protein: CASSLEKGYEQYF; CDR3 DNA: TGTGCCAGCAGCTTGGAGAAGGGGTACGAGCAGTACTTC
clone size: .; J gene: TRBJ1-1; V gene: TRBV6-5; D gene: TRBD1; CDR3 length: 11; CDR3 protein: CASTQGARAFF; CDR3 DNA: TGTGCCAGCACCCAGGGGGCGCGGGCTTTCTTT
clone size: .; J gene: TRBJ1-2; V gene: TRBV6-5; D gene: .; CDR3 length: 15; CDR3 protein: CASSYHGTFDYGYTF; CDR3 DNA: TGTGCCAGCAGTTATCACGGCACCTTTGACTATGGCTACACCTTC
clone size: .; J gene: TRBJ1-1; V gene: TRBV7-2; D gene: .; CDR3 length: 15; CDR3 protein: CASSLASQVNTEAFF; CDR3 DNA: TGTGCCAGCAGCTTAGCTTCTCAGGTGAACACTGAAGCTTTCTTT
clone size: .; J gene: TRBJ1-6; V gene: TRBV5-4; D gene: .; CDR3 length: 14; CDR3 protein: CASSLGPSLSALHF; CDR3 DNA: TGTGCCAGCAGCTTAGGCCCCTCACTTTCGGCCCTCCACTTT
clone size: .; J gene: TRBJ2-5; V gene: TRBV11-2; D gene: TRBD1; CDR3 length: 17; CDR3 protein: CASSLGLVDRDQETQYF; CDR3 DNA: TGTGCCAGCAGCTTAGGATTAGTGGACAGGGACCAAGAGACCCAGTACTTC
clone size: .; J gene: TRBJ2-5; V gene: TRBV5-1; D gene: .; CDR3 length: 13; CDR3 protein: CASSLEQEETQYF; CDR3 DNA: TGCGCCAGCAGCTTGGAACAGGAAGAGACCCAGTACTTC
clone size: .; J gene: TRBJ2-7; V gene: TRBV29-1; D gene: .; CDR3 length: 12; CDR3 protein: CSVEDGADEQYF; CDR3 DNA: TGCAGCGTTGAAGATGGTGCTGACGAGCAGTACTTC
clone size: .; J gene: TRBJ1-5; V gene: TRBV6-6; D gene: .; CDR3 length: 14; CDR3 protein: CASSLGGINQPQHF; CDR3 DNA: TGTGCCAGCTCCTTGGGGGGTATCAATCAGCCCCAGCATTTT
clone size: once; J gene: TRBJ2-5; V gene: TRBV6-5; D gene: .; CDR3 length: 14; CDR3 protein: CASSYVKGQETQYF; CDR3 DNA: TGTGCCAGCAGCTACGTAAAGGGACAAGAGACCCAGTACTTC
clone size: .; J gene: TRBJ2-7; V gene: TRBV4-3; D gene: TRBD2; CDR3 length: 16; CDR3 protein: CASSPSGTSGAWEQYF; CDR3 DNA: TGCGCCAGCAGCCCCTCCGGGACTAGCGGGGCCTGGGAGCAGTACTTC
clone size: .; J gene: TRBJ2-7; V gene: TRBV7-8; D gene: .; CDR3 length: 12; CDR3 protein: CASSLDVSEQYF; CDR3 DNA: TGTGCCAGCAGCTTAGACGTCTCCGAGCAGTACTTC
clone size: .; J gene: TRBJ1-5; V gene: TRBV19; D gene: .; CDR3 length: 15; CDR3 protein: CASRPQENSNQPQHF; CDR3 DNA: TGTGCCAGTAGGCCTCAGGAGAATAGCAATCAGCCCCAGCATTTT
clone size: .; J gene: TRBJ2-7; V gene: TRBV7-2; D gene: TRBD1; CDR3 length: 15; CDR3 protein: CASSTTGGKGGRQYF; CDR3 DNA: TGTGCCAGCAGCACGACAGGGGGCAAGGGTGGCCGTCAGTACTTC
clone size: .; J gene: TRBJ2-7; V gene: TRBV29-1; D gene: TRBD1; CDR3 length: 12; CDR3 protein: CSAERTGGEQYF; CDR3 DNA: TGCAGCGCCGAGCGGACAGGGGGGGAGCAGTACTTC
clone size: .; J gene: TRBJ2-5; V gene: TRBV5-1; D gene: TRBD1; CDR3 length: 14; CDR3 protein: CASSLGDRQETQYF; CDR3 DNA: TGCGCCAGCAGCCTGGGGGACAGGCAAGAGACCCAGTACTTC
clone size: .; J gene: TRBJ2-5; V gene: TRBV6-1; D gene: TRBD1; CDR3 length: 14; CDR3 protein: CASRTGVHQETQYF; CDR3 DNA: TGTGCCAGCAGAACAGGGGTCCATCAAGAGACCCAGTACTTC
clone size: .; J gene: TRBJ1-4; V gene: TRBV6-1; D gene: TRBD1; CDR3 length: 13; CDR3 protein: CASSGQGNEKLFF; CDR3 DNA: TGTGCCAGCAGTGGACAGGGGAATGAAAAACTGTTTTTT
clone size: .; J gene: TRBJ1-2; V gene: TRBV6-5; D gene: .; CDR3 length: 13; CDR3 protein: CASSYVGSYGYTF; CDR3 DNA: TGTGCCAGCAGTTACGTAGGGTCCTATGGCTACACCTTC
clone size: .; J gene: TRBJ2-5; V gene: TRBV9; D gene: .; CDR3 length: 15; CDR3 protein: CASSVATGGQETQYF; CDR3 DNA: TGTGCCAGCAGCGTAGCTACCGGGGGCCAGGAGACCCAGTACTTC
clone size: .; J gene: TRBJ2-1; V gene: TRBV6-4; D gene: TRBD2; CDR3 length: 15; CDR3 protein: CASSDETSGNNEQFF; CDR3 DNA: TGTGCCAGCAGTGATGAGACTAGCGGGAATAATGAGCAGTTCTTC
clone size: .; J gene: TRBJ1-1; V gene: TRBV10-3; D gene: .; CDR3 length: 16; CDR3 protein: CAISDSREGRRTEAFF; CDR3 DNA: TGTGCCATCAGTGATTCCAGGGAGGGTCGACGGACTGAAGCTTTCTTT
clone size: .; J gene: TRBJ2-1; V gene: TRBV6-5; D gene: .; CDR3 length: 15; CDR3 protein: CASSYAVSSYNEQFF; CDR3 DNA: TGTGCCAGCAGTTACGCGGTTAGCTCCTACAATGAGCAGTTCTTC
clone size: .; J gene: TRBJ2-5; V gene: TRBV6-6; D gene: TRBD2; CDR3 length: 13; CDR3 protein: CATRREGGETQYF; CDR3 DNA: TGTGCCACCAGAAGGGAGGGAGGAGAGACCCAGTACTTC
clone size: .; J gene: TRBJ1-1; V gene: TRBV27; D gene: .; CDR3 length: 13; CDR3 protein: CASRQGLTREAFF; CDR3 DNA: TGTGCCAGCCGACAAGGCCTCACTCGTGAAGCTTTCTTT
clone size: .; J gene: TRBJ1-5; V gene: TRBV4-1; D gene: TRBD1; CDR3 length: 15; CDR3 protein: CASSWTGSYNQPQHF; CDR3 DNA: TGCGCCAGCAGCTGGACAGGATCCTACAATCAGCCCCAGCATTTT
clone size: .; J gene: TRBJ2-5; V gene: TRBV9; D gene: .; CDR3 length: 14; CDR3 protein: CASSVDLLAETQYF; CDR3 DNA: TGTGCCAGCAGCGTAGACCTATTAGCGGAGACCCAGTACTTC
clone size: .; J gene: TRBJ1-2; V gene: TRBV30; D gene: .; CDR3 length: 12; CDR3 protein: CAWGRDSYGYTF; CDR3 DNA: TGTGCCTGGGGGAGGGACTCCTATGGCTACACCTTC
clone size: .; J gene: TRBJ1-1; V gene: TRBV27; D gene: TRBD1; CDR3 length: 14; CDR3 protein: CASSANRGRTEAFF; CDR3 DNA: TGTGCCAGCAGTGCGAACAGGGGGCGGACTGAAGCTTTCTTT
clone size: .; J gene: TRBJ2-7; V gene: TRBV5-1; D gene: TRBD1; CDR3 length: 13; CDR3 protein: CASSWTGINEQYF; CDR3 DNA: TGCGCCAGCAGCTGGACAGGGATCAACGAGCAGTACTTC
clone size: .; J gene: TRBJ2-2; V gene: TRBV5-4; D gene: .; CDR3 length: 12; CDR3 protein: CASRPNTGELFF; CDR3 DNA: TGTGCCAGCAGGCCCAACACCGGGGAGCTGTTTTTT
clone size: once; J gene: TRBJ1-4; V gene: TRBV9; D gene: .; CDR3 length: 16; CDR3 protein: CASSVGTAATNEKLFF; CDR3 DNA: TGTGCCAGCAGCGTAGGAACGGCAGCAACTAATGAAAAACTGTTTTTT
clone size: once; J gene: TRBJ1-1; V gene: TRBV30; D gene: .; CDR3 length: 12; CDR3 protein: CAWSVLDREAFF; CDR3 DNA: TGTGCCTGGAGTGTACTTGATAGGGAAGCTTTCTTT
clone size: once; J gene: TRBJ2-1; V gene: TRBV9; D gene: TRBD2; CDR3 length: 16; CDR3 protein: CASSALGLAGVNEQFF; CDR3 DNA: TGTGCCAGCAGCGCCCTAGGACTAGCGGGAGTTAATGAGCAGTTCTTC
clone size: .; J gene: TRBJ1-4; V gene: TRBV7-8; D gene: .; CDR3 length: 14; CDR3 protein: CASSLAGLNEKLFF; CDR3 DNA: TGTGCCAGCAGCTTAGCGGGCCTAAATGAAAAACTGTTTTTT
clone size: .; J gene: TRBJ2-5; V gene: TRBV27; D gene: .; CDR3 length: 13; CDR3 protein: CASRDYPSETQYF; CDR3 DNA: TGTGCCAGCAGGGACTACCCTTCGGAGACCCAGTACTTC
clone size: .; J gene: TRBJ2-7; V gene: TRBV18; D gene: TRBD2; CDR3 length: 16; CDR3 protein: CASSPPTGGSIYEQYF; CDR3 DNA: TGTGCCAGCTCACCACCCACGGGCGGGAGCATCTACGAGCAGTACTTC